What follows is one TCR beta chain and its context. This entry comes from a study of CD8 T cells in Susac syndrome. The CD8+ and CD4+ T cells were negatively isolated, with the TEMRA cells enriched by FACS. Reverse transcription used roughly 0.45 to 1 ug RNA and random hexamers. Amplification of TCR beta CDR3 by immunoSEQ multiplex PCR spanned 54 Vbeta and 13 Jbeta. TCRdb ran MiXCR on the immunoSEQ multiplex PCR reads and lists one entry per CDR3 protein. The sample yields some 170,000 distinct CDR3 sequences, around 94% seen once. The sequenced sample was CD4+ T cells from PBMCs. The clonotype comes from a human donor with Susac syndrome.

The CDR3 protein is CAWSVNRYEQYF. CDR3 coding DNA: TGTGCCTGGAGTGTGAATCGCTACGAGCAGTACTTC. The gene calls are TRBV30 and TRBJ2-7; the D is unclear. This CDR3 comprises 12 residues. Germline CDR1 reads GTSNPN; CDR2 reads SVGIG (reference sequence). Trimming took 0 bases from V and 3 from J, leaving 6 bases between them. Filled out from reference TRBV30 and TRBJ2-7, the complete variable domain reads SQTIHQWPATLVQPVGSPLSLECTVEGTSNPNLYWYRQAAGRGLQLLFYSVGIGQISSEVPQNLSASRPQDRQFILSSKKLLLSDSGFYLCAWSVNRYEQYFGPGTRLTVT.